One and the same sample provided the 28 T cell receptor beta chains below, sequenced in a study of blood T cell repertoires in COVID-19. Libraries were prepared by immunoSEQ multiplex PCR; TCRdb keeps only in-frame clonotypes and omits some of them. The sample consists of tens of thousands of clones, 89% of them appearing once. What was sequenced was peripheral blood. The receptors stem from a woman between 65 and 79 years old with acute or convalescent COVID-19.

The chain is built from TRBV28 and TRBJ2-3; D unresolved. This CDR3 spans 13 amino acids. Trimming removed 6 bases at V and 4 bases at J, with 11 bases between. CDR1 is MDHEN and CDR2 is SYDVKM in the germline V gene. CDR3 in amino acids: CASSGSVPDTQYF. CDR3 sequence (DNA): TGTGCCAGCAGCGGGTCCGTCCCAGATACGCAGTATTTT.

CDR3 region: CAWRSSGRASSYEQYF. For the CDR3, the DNA is TGTGCCTGGCGGTCTAGCGGGAGGGCGAGCTCCTACGAGCAGTACTTC. The chain employs TRBV30 and TRBJ2-7; TRBD2 matches at 12 bases. This CDR3 has 16 residues. The germline CDR1 and CDR2 sequences are GTSNPN and SVGIG (reference sequence). With V trimmed by 5 bases and J by 0 bases, 8 bases remained unmatched. Complete variable domain (other parts from reference TRBV30 and TRBJ2-7): SQTIHQWPATLVQPVGSPLSLECTVEGTSNPNLYWYRQAAGRGLQLLFYSVGIGQISSEVPQNLSASRPQDRQFILSSKKLLLSDSGFYLCAWRSSGRASSYEQYFGPGTRLTVT.

This clone was detected only once. The CDR3 DNA reads as TGTGCCAGCAGTTCCGAGTCGGACATTCAGTACTTC. Translated, it gives CASSSESDIQYF. This chain connects TRBV12-3 or TRBV12-4 to TRBJ2-4; D unresolved. V was shortened by 4 bases and J by 8 bases, with 9 bases between the two germline ends. This CDR3 contains 12 residues.

The chain links TRBV7-8 to TRBJ2-3; 8 nucleotides agree with TRBD2. Germline CDR1 reads SGHVS; CDR2 reads FQNEAQ. The V segment lost 1 base and the J segment 1 base; nucleotides outside the gene matches: 10. The CDR3 is 18 amino acids. CDR3 in DNA: TGTGCCAGCAGCTTAGTCGGGCGGGGGGAACGTCGCACAGATACGCAGTATTTT. As protein: CASSLVGRGERRTDTQYF.

This clone has more than one count but fewer than ten. This chain links TRBV28 with TRBJ2-7, with 9 bases lining up with TRBD1. The CDR3 has 16 amino acids. Trimming removed 4 bases from V and 2 bases from J; junction bases left unmatched: 9. Germline CDR1 and CDR2: MDHEN and SYDVKM. The CDR3 nucleotides are TGTGCCAGCAGTTCCACCGGGACAGGGAGGACCTACGAGCAGTACTTC. Protein product: CASSSTGTGRTYEQYF.

V gene TRBV12-5 combines with J gene TRBJ2-2; 9 bases align to TRBD1. CDR1 is LGHNT, CDR2 FRNRAP, per germline. The CDR3 totals 16 residues. Trimming cost V 6 bases and J 4 bases; bases outside gene matches: 9. The CDR3 spells CASGNRPGQGTGELFF. Written as DNA, the CDR3 is TGTGCTAGTGGGAATCGACCGGGACAGGGCACCGGGGAGCTGTTTTTT. The full variable domain, completed using reference TRBV12-5 and TRBJ2-2, is DARVTQTPRHKVTEMGQEVTMRCQPILGHNTVFWYRQTMMQGLELLAYFRNRAPLDDSGMPKDRFSAEMPDATLATLKIQPSEPRDSAVYFCASGNRPGQGTGELFFGEGSRLTVL.

The chain uses TRBV28 and TRBJ2-7, with 8 bases identical to TRBD2. Germline V gene data show CDR1 as MDHEN and CDR2 as SYDVKM. The CDR3 is 14 residues long. The trim removed 8 bases at V and 2 bases at J, leaving 8 bases unmatched. CDR3 in amino acids: CASGRLSGTYEQYF. DNA of the CDR3: TGTGCCAGCGGACGACTTAGCGGGACCTACGAGCAGTACTTC.

The table lists this clone with a count of one. This sequence joins TRBV5-1 and TRBJ1-6; D unclear. The ends were cut back, 0 bases at V and 6 bases at J, with 7 bases in the middle. The germline V gene has CDR1 SGHRS and CDR2 YFSETQ. The CDR3 loop spans 14 amino acids. The CDR3 sequence is CASSLEQTNSPLHF. CDR3 nucleotide sequence: TGCGCCAGCAGCTTGGAACAGACTAATTCACCCCTCCACTTT.

This clone has just one count. The chain carries TRBV7-2 and TRBJ2-2, with 7 bases that match TRBD1. This CDR3 comprises 15 residues. V lost 4 bases and J lost 2; bases outside the gene matches: 4. Per the germline V gene, CDR1 is SGHTA and CDR2 is FQGNSA. CDR3 amino acids: CASSWGTANTGELFF. CDR3 in DNA: TGTGCCAGCAGCTGGGGGACAGCTAACACCGGGGAGCTGTTTTTT.

This clone was recorded only once. V is TRBV18 and J is TRBJ1-5; no reliable D call. Trimming removed 5 bases from V and 0 bases from J, with 11 bases in between. The CDR3 is made up of 15 amino acids. Per the germline V gene, CDR1 is KGHSH and CDR2 is LQKENI. The CDR3 DNA reads TGTGCCAGCTCAAGAGGACTGAATAGCAATCAGCCCCAGCATTTT. It specifies CASSRGLNSNQPQHF.

The chain links TRBV6-5 to TRBJ1-5; D remains ambiguous. This CDR3 has 15 residues. V was trimmed by 0 bases and J by 0 bases, leaving 6 bases between them. Germline V gene data show CDR1 as MNHEY and CDR2 as SVGAGI. The CDR3 region is CASSYSESSNQPQHF. CDR3 bases: TGTGCCAGCAGTTACTCAGAGTCTAGCAATCAGCCCCAGCATTTT.

V usage is TRBV2 and J usage is TRBJ1-6, with D possibly being TRBD1 (6 bases). Germline V gene data show CDR1 as SNHLY and CDR2 as FYNNEI. CDR3 length: 12 amino acids. Between the trimmed V and J ends, which lost 7 bases and 9 bases, there was a span of 10 bases. The CDR3 region is CASKGGGSPLHF. The CDR3 DNA is TGTGCCAGCAAGGGGGGGGGTTCACCCCTCCACTTT.

The rearrangement uses TRBV9 and TRBJ1-3, with 12 bases aligning to TRBD1. This CDR3 is built from 16 residues. J gave up 4 bases and V 4 bases, and 6 bases lay outside the gene matches. The germline CDR1 and CDR2 sequences are SGDLS and YYNGEE. The CDR3 reads CASSPQGQGAGNTIYF. CDR3 nucleotides: TGTGCCAGCAGCCCCCAGGGACAGGGGGCGGGAAACACCATATATTTT.

V is TRBV4-1 and J is TRBJ1-5, with no clear D. Germline V gives CDR1 MGHRA, CDR2 YSYEKL. This CDR3 is 15 amino acids long. V shed 1 base and J shed 1 base, with 8 bases lying between them. CDR3 coding DNA: TGCGCCAGCAGCCAAGGGCCGGGAAGCAATCAGCCCCAGCATTTT. It yields the protein CASSQGPGSNQPQHF.

CDR3 sequence reads: CASSDQDRALSRELFF. CDR3 DNA sequence: TGTGCCAGCAGCGATCAAGACAGGGCTCTCTCCCGGGAGCTGTTTTTT. The V and J genes are TRBV7-9 and TRBJ2-2, with 7 bases lining up with TRBD1. The germline V gene encodes CDR1 SEHNR and CDR2 FQNEAQ (reference sequence). CDR3 length: 16 amino acids. The V gene end was trimmed by 5 bases and the J gene end by 9 bases; junction bases not matched to a gene: 15. The variable domain in full, completed from reference TRBV7-9 and TRBJ2-2, reads DTGVSQNPRHKITKRGQNVTFRCDPISEHNRLYWYRQTLGQGPEFLTYFQNEAQLEKSRLLSDRFSAERPKGSFSTLEIQRTEQGDSAMYLCASSDQDRALSRELFFGEGSRLTVL.

The genes are TRBV6-6 and TRBJ1-5; TRBD1 aligns across 7 bases. With V trimmed by 5 bases and J by 8 bases, 12 bases remained unmatched. This CDR3 contains 15 residues. Germline loops: CDR1 MNHNY, CDR2 SVGAGI (reference sequence). The CDR3 bases are TGTGCCAGCAGTCCACTACAGGGGCGTTTGGAGCCCCAGCATTTT. Protein sequence: CASSPLQGRLEPQHF.

The rearrangement links TRBV10-3 to TRBJ1-6; unclear D gene. This CDR3 comprises 14 residues. V dropped 8 bases and J dropped 6 bases, with 14 bases sitting between them. Germline CDR1 ENHRY, CDR2 SYGVKD. The CDR3 sequence is CAIFSGVGNSPLHF. CDR3 in DNA: TGTGCCATCTTTTCCGGGGTTGGTAATTCACCCCTCCACTTT.

The CDR3 nucleotides read TGTGCCAGCAGATCGGGACAGGAGTCCCCCAGGGAGCTGTTTTTT. This translates into CASRSGQESPRELFF. The rearrangement links TRBV6-5 to TRBJ2-2, with 8 bases matching TRBD1. V was pared by 6 bases and J by 9 bases, with 12 bases of the junction left unmatched. The CDR3 totals 15 residues. In germline, CDR1 is MNHEY, CDR2 SVGAGI.

The chain carries TRBV19 and TRBJ2-1, with TRBD2 identical over 13 bases. J was trimmed by 4 bases and V by 6 bases; bases with no gene match: 6. CDR1 and CDR2 (germline): LNHDA, SQIVND (reference sequence). This CDR3 has 16 residues. CDR3 DNA sequence: TGTGCCAGTAGAGAAAGACTAGCGGGAGGTTACAATGAGCAGTTCTTC. Protein product: CASRERLAGGYNEQFF.

The chain employs TRBV19 and TRBJ2-5, with TRBD1 matching 8 bases. V shed 3 bases and J 2 bases; nucleotides not matched to a gene: 5. In germline, CDR1 is LNHDA, CDR2 SQIVND (reference sequence). The CDR3 is made up of 15 amino acids. The CDR3 region has the DNA TGTGCCAGTAGTATCGGACAGGGTCAGCAAGAGACCCAGTACTTC. Its translation: CASSIGQGQQETQYF.

The genes are TRBV6-5 and TRBJ2-7; possibly TRBD1 for D (6 bases). The CDR3 contains 14 residues. Trimming took 6 bases from V and 0 from J, leaving 12 bases between them. Germline V lookup: CDR1 MNHEY, CDR2 SVGAGI. Written as DNA, the CDR3 is TGTGCCAGCAGACGGGACAAGAGCTCCTACGAGCAGTACGTC. Protein: CASRRDKSSYEQYV.

The chain carries TRBV20-1 and TRBJ1-4; D is possibly TRBD1 (5 bases). The CDR3 is 16 residues long. In germline, CDR1 is DFQATT, CDR2 SNEGSKA (reference sequence). The V gene lost 3 bases and the J gene lost 8 bases, with 22 bases spanning the gap. CDR3 sequence (DNA): TGCAGTGCTAGTCGAACTTCCGGGGGAAAGGAGGAAAAACTGTTTTTT. Protein product: CSASRTSGGKEEKLFF.

CDR3 DNA: TGTGCCACCCCAGATTTGACGGGTTCTTCCCTTTATGGCTACACCTTC. This translates into CATPDLTGSSLYGYTF. This chain connects TRBV19 to TRBJ1-2; no clear D gene. This CDR3 is 16 amino acids long. V was trimmed by 10 bases and J by 5 bases, leaving 26 bases between them. CDR1 and CDR2 from the germline V gene are LNHDA and SQIVND (reference sequence).

This chain joins TRBV5-1 and TRBJ1-3, with TRBD1 identical over 7 bases. Trimming took 2 bases from V and 2 from J; bases not matched to a gene: 4. This CDR3 region has 15 residues. Germline CDR1 reads SGHRS; CDR2 reads YFSETQ. The CDR3 DNA reads TGCGCCAGCAGCTTCACAGGGGACGCTGGAAACACCATATATTTT. It yields the protein CASSFTGDAGNTIYF.

This clone has a handful of counts. The rearrangement uses TRBV29-1 and TRBJ1-4; TRBD1 matches 7 bases. V shed 4 bases and J 4 bases; nucleotides not matched to a gene: 6. CDR3 length: 14 amino acids. From germline, CDR1 is SQVTM and CDR2 ANQGSEA. The CDR3 protein is CSVAPQGGNEKLFF. The CDR3 DNA reads TGCAGCGTTGCCCCCCAGGGGGGTAATGAAAAACTGTTTTTT.

The chain recombines TRBV6-5 with TRBJ1-2; TRBD1 is a possible D gene (6 bases). The CDR3 sequence is 14 residues long. CDR1 is MNHEY and CDR2 is SVGAGI in the germline V gene. Trimming took 7 bases from V and 7 from J, leaving 19 bases between them. The CDR3 DNA is TGTGCCAGCACTATTGGTTTTGGGGGGGCTGGCTACACCTTC. Protein sequence: CASTIGFGGAGYTF.

The genes are TRBV7-8 and TRBJ2-2, with D tentatively TRBD2 (7 bases). The germline V and J ends were trimmed by 5 bases and 2 bases, with 18 bases remaining between them. Germline lookup yields CDR1 SGHVS and CDR2 FQNEAQ. The CDR3 has 17 amino acids. The CDR3 nucleotides read TGTGCCAGCAGCGCTACCTCGGCGGGGGCAAACACCGGGGAGCTGTTTTTT. The encoded protein is CASSATSAGANTGELFF.

V gene TRBV16 combines with J gene TRBJ2-3; TRBD2 agrees at 9 bases. Germline values: CDR1 KGHSY, CDR2 FQNENV. Unmatched junction bases numbered 11, after V lost 2 bases and J lost 2 bases. CDR3 length equals 18 residues. In DNA form, the CDR3 reads TGTGCCAGCAGCCAAGGCATGTTCCTAGCGGGGTCCACAGATACGCAGTATTTT. Its translation is CASSQGMFLAGSTDTQYF.